These T cell receptor beta chains were read from a single sample in a study of Graves' ophthalmopathy and Graves' hyperthyroidism. TCRdb re-called the multiplex PCR reads through MiXCR, storing one row per CDR3 protein. This table holds about 400,000 distinct CDR3 sequences, around 20% found once. Sequencing was performed on peripheral blood. All receptors derive from a woman between 18 and 29 years old with Graves' ophthalmopathy. Each CDR3 is given with its conserved first and last residue.

TRBJ1-6 | TRBV11-2 | CASSPTGSNSPLHF
TRBJ1-5 | TRBV27 | CASSEKGGQVSNQPQHF
TRBJ1-1 | TRBV14 | CASSQTRDGEAFF
TRBJ2-7 | TRBV12-3/TRBV12-4 | CASSLVQKEQYF
TRBJ1-1 | TRBV6-5 | CASSYTSTANTEAFF
TRBJ2-5 | TRBV20-1 | CSARDLTGVETQYF
TRBJ2-3 | TRBV12-3/TRBV12-4 | CASSLAGGGVGTQYF
TRBJ2-2 | TRBV19 | CASTPPDRASSIAGELFF
TRBJ2-7 | TRBV6-5 | CASSWEQAYEQYF
TRBJ2-7 | TRBV28 | CASSFWWVRREGYEQYF
TRBJ2-6 | TRBV30 | CAWRGPNVLTF
TRBJ1-3 | TRBV11-2 | CASSFMGPAFDRGNTIYF
TRBJ2-5 | TRBV7-2 | CASSLFREGETQYF
TRBJ1-1 | TRBV4-3 | CASSPTLQLEAFF
TRBJ1-1 | TRBV6-5 | CASSYRGFNTEAFF
TRBJ2-7 | TRBV20-1 | CSAPRLAGAEQYF
TRBJ1-5 | TRBV20-1 | CSARGRYSNQPQHF
TRBJ2-7 | TRBV7-9 | CASSLEGGPSYEQYF
TRBJ2-1 | TRBV4-2 | CASSQEKGGGGYNEQFF
TRBJ1-6 | TRBV20-1 | CSSKRDRASSPLHF
TRBJ2-5 | TRBV6-2/TRBV6-3 | CASSRTAEETQYF
TRBJ1-2 | TRBV28 | CASISGQIAYGYTF
TRBJ2-7 | TRBV25-1 | CASSDRFSYEQYF
TRBJ1-3 | TRBV11-2 | CASSTEGTARNTIYF
TRBJ2-4 | TRBV6-2/TRBV6-3 | CASTRDLAKNIQYF
TRBJ1-2 | TRBV27 | CASSLSAQGGVYGYTF
TRBJ2-2 | TRBV6-5 | CASSYPYTGELFF
TRBJ2-7 | TRBV10-3 | CAISESKVGVSEQYF
TRBJ2-2 | TRBV6-5 | CASSYSFSGARTGELFF
TRBJ2-7 | TRBV30 | CAWKIQASYEQYF
TRBJ1-6 | TRBV9 | CASSGKTGGSYNSPLHF
TRBJ2-7 | TRBV6-1 | CASRTGVGYEQYF
TRBJ2-2 | TRBV12-3/TRBV12-4 | CASSLRTGVMSTGELFF
TRBJ1-1 | TRBV20-1 | CSARLRKDTEAFF
TRBJ1-6 | TRBV4-3 | CASSQSGTQAAPLHF
TRBJ2-7 | TRBV11-2 | CASSLVGRYEQYF
TRBJ2-7 | TRBV24-1 | CATSVTGETYEQYF
TRBJ1-5 | TRBV6-1 | CASSGPDRGGNQPQHF
TRBJ1-6 | TRBV6-1 | CASSGGQGISSPLHF
TRBJ1-2 | TRBV7-3 | CASSSTRDAGSGYTF
TRBJ1-1 | TRBV6-2/TRBV6-3 | CASSSRVRQFEAFF
TRBJ1-1 | TRBV7-2 | CASSSQGRRTEAFF
TRBJ1-5 | TRBV19 | CASSIYKDPTNQPQHF
TRBJ2-5 | TRBV20-1 | CSATTSGRAKETQYF
TRBJ2-7 | TRBV19 | CASSIHTGPNEQYF
TRBJ2-5 | TRBV7-9 | CASSDSSLARETQYF